Each of the 22 T cell receptor beta chains below was sequenced from the same sample in a study of T cell responses to AZD1222 COVID-19 vaccine. The repertoire was sequenced with immunoSEQ multiplex PCR; TCRdb's copy has only in-frame clones and lacks some. The sample lists 65,000 to 80,000 clones; about 91% were seen once. This specimen was peripheral blood, taken on day 0 of MenACWY control vaccination. Every receptor here comes from an adult in good health.

The V gene is TRBV7-9, the J gene TRBJ1-6, with D perhaps TRBD1 (5 bases). The CDR3 is 12 residues long. V dropped 8 bases and J dropped 5 bases, with 7 bases sitting between them. Germline CDR1 reads SEHNR; CDR2 reads FQNEAQ (reference sequence). In DNA form, the CDR3 reads TGTGCCAGCGGGGCTGATAATTCACCCCTCCACTTT. Its translation is CASGADNSPLHF. Filled out from reference TRBV7-9 and TRBJ1-6, the complete variable domain reads DTGVSQNPRHKITKRGQNVTFRCDPISEHNRLYWYRQTLGQGPEFLTYFQNEAQLEKSRLLSDRFSAERPKGSFSTLEIQRTEQGDSAMYLCASGADNSPLHFGNGTRLTVT.

The chain carries TRBV28 and TRBJ2-5, with D tentatively TRBD1 or TRBD2 (5 bases each). The CDR3 is 14 residues long. Germline CDR1 is MDHEN and CDR2 is SYDVKM. V gave up 6 bases and J gave up 2 bases, with 13 bases separating them. CDR3 in amino acids: CASSPGRIQETQYF. CDR3 coding DNA: TGTGCCAGCAGCCCGGGACGGATACAAGAGACCCAGTACTTC. The full variable domain, with the rest looked up from reference TRBV28 and TRBJ2-5, is DVKVTQSSRYLVKRTGEKVFLECVQDMDHENMFWYRQDPGLGLRLIYFSYDVKMKEKGDIPEGYSVSREKKERFSLILESASTNQTSMYLCASSPGRIQETQYFGPGTRLLVL.

V and J are TRBV19 and TRBJ2-6; no clear D. The V gene's germline CDR1 is LNHDA and CDR2 SQIVND (reference sequence). Trimming removed 0 bases from V and 4 bases from J, with 10 bases in between. The CDR3 is 16 amino acids. The DNA of the CDR3 is TGTGCCAGTAGTATAGATCGAGTGATGGGGGCCAACGTCCTGACTTTC. Translated: CASSIDRVMGANVLTF.

This clone was detected only a few times. DNA for the CDR3: TGCGCCAGCAGCCCGCAGACCGATTCACCCCTCCACTTT. Residues: CASSPQTDSPLHF. V usage is TRBV5-1 and J usage is TRBJ1-6; D ambiguous. V was pared by 4 bases and J by 8 bases, with 10 bases between. This CDR3 region has 13 residues. Per germline, CDR1 SGHRS and CDR2 YFSETQ.

This clone was counted once. The chain joins TRBV29-1 to TRBJ1-1; no clear D. CDR3 length: 14 amino acids. CDR1 and CDR2 (germline): SQVTM, ANQGSEA. Trimming cost V 7 bases and J 4 bases, with 19 bases left between them. The CDR3 protein is CSGRENPFSTEAFF. CDR3 DNA: TGCAGCGGGAGGGAAAACCCGTTTTCCACTGAAGCTTTCTTT.

With respect to this clone: Relative to the germline gene, one junction end is altered; a read error may explain this. The V and J genes are TRBV3-1 (or the pseudogene TRBV3-2) and TRBJ2-1; TRBD1 matches at 11 bases. The germline gives CDR1 LGHDT, CDR2 YNNKEL (reference sequence). The CDR3 is 15 amino acids. CDR3 in amino acids: CVSTLGQGAYNEQFF. The CDR3 bases are TGTGTCAGCACCCTGGGACAGGGGGCCTACAATGAGCAGTTCTTC.

In its sample, this clone was seen once. The rearrangement joins TRBV9 to TRBJ2-7; D is undetermined. CDR1 is SGDLS and CDR2 is YYNGEE in the germline V gene. CDR3 size: 15 residues. Trimming stripped 0 bases from V and 0 bases from J, with 10 bases between. In DNA form, the CDR3 reads TGTGCCAGCAGCGTAGAGGTAGGCTTCTCCTACGAGCAGTACTTC. Translating it yields CASSVEVGFSYEQYF. Using reference TRBV9 and TRBJ2-7 for the parts outside the CDR3, the full variable domain is DSGVTQTPKHLITATGQRVTLRCSPRSGDLSVYWYQQSLDQGLQFLIQYYNGEERAKGNILERFSAQQFPDLHSELNLSSLELGDSALYFCASSVEVGFSYEQYFGPGTRLTVT.

The rearrangement links TRBV6-5 to TRBJ1-5; D may be TRBD1 (5 bases). Germline assignment: CDR1 MNHEY and CDR2 SVGAGI. This CDR3 contains 15 residues. V gave up 6 bases and J gave up 6 bases, with 18 bases separating them. The DNA for the CDR3 is TGTGCCAGCAGGCCCGGGACGGCGGGGCGTCAGCCCCAGCATTTT. As protein: CASRPGTAGRQPQHF.

The rearrangement joins TRBV24-1 to TRBJ1-4, with D possibly matching TRBD1 (6 bases). V lost 4 bases to trimming and J lost 4 bases, with 12 bases between them. The CDR3 loop spans 15 amino acids. The germline gives CDR1 KGHDR, CDR2 SFDVKD. CDR3 loop: CATSDSGAGNEKLFF. CDR3 nucleotides: TGTGCCACCAGTGACTCAGGGGCGGGTAATGAAAAACTGTTTTTT.

This clone was seen a single time. The chain has TRBV2 and TRBJ1-2; D is perhaps TRBD1 (5 bases). CDR1 is SNHLY, CDR2 FYNNEI, per germline. The CDR3 loop spans 13 amino acids. The V gene lost 3 bases and the J gene lost 3 bases, with 8 bases spanning the gap. The CDR3 DNA reads TGTGCCAGCAGTGATCAGGGCCACTATGGCTACACCTTC. Protein: CASSDQGHYGYTF.

The gene calls are TRBV2 and TRBJ1-1, with TRBD1 matching 9 bases. The CDR3 length is 14 residues. Germline CDR1 is SNHLY and CDR2 is FYNNEI. V was pared by 6 bases and J by 2 bases, with 4 bases of the junction left unmatched. CDR3 sequence (DNA): TGTGCCAGCAGGACAGGGGGGCAAAACACTGAAGCTTTCTTT. It is translated as CASRTGGQNTEAFF.

This chain uses TRBV5-1 with TRBJ2-2, with TRBD2 matching over 9 bases. This CDR3 is 16 amino acids long. CDR1 SGHRS and CDR2 YFSETQ come from the germline V gene. With V trimmed by 3 bases and J by 6 bases, 9 bases remained unmatched. The CDR3 spells CASSSRGGGAAGELFF. The CDR3 DNA follows: TGCGCCAGCAGCTCCCGAGGCGGGGGGGCCGCCGGGGAGCTGTTTTTT.

The chain links TRBV5-4 to TRBJ1-5; no firm D call. This CDR3 is built from 16 residues. Germline-derived CDR1 and CDR2 are SGHNT and YYREEE (reference sequence). The germline V and J ends were trimmed by 4 bases and 0 bases, with 14 bases remaining between them. In DNA form, the CDR3 reads TGTGCCAGCAGCCCCCGCGACACGGGTAGCAATCAGCCCCAGCATTTT. This translates into CASSPRDTGSNQPQHF.

This chain joins TRBV2 and TRBJ2-7, with 11 bases aligning to TRBD1. The germline V gene has CDR1 SNHLY and CDR2 FYNNEI. The trim removed 7 bases at V and 0 bases at J, leaving 2 bases unmatched. The CDR3 length is 14 residues. CDR3 protein: CASMGTGGSYEQYF. The CDR3 nucleotides are TGTGCCAGCATGGGGACAGGGGGCTCCTACGAGCAGTACTTC.

The chain is built from TRBV29-1 and TRBJ2-3, with a weak D call TRBD1 (7 bases). This CDR3 has 14 residues. V lost 6 bases and J 1 base, leaving 14 bases between the germline ends. Germline V gene data show CDR1 as SQVTM and CDR2 as ANQGSEA. The CDR3 is CSVGGTVRTDTQYF. The DNA for the CDR3 is TGCAGCGTGGGCGGGACAGTTCGCACAGATACGCAGTATTTT.

The V call is TRBV10-3, the J call TRBJ2-7; 13 bases match TRBD2. The CDR3 contains 14 residues. Germline assignment: CDR1 ENHRY and CDR2 SYGVKD. Losses at the gene ends were 10 bases for V and 6 bases for J; bases not matched to a gene: 9. CDR3 protein: CATTGLAGAGEQYF. CDR3 coding DNA: TGTGCCACTACAGGACTAGCGGGAGCAGGCGAGCAGTACTTC.

V is TRBV4-1 and J is TRBJ1-3; D is possibly TRBD1 (6 bases). The V and J ends lost 4 bases and 2 bases respectively, with 12 bases between them. The CDR3 length is 15 residues. The V gene's germline CDR1 is MGHRA and CDR2 YSYEKL. The CDR3 nucleotides read TGCGCCAGCAGCCCCACGGACAGAGCTGGAAACACCATATATTTT. Translation gives CASSPTDRAGNTIYF.

The rearrangement joins TRBV7-9 to TRBJ2-5; 10 bases map to TRBD2. The CDR3 length is 17 residues. With 0 bases clipped from V and 5 bases from J, the junction kept 9 bases outside the gene matches. Germline V lookup: CDR1 SEHNR, CDR2 FQNEAQ (reference sequence). The CDR3 is CASSLAAASGSRETQYF. CDR3 bases: TGTGCCAGCAGCTTAGCGGCGGCTAGCGGGAGTCGCGAGACCCAGTACTTC.

V gene TRBV12-3 or TRBV12-4 combines with J gene TRBJ1-3; no definite D call. Trimming took off 8 bases at V and 9 bases at J, with 8 bases between the two ends. There are 10 residues in the CDR3. The CDR3: CASGSVTIYF. CDR3 coding DNA: TGTGCCAGCGGCTCGGTCACCATATATTTT.

The V and J genes are TRBV28 and TRBJ2-3, with 10 nucleotides matching TRBD1. Germline V gene data show CDR1 as MDHEN and CDR2 as SYDVKM. V was pared by 6 bases and J by 5 bases, with 2 bases of the junction left unmatched. This CDR3 has 13 amino acids. CDR3 sequence reads: CASRTGGLDTQYF. The CDR3 DNA reads as TGTGCCAGCAGGACAGGGGGCCTAGATACGCAGTATTTT.

The count of this clone is one. This chain uses TRBV25-1 with TRBJ1-2, with 8 bases that match TRBD1. CDR1 and CDR2 from the germline V gene are MGHDK and SYGVNS. V gave up 5 bases and J gave up 3 bases; unmatched junction bases: 11. The CDR3 extends over 16 amino acids. CDR3 bases: TGTGCCAGCAGTCAAACCCCGGGACAGGAGGACTATGGCTACACCTTC. This sequence encodes CASSQTPGQEDYGYTF.

This chain uses TRBV7-9 with TRBJ1-1; 8 nucleotides agree with TRBD1. Germline V lookup: CDR1 SEHNR, CDR2 FQNEAQ (reference sequence). The ends lost 5 bases at V and 3 bases at J; junction bases unmatched: 5. This CDR3 is 14 amino acids long. CDR3 sequence reads: CASSPGQGYTEAFF. The CDR3 DNA reads as TGTGCCAGCAGCCCCGGACAGGGTTACACTGAAGCTTTCTTT.